This T cell receptor (beta chain) came from a study of T cell changes during pregnancy in multiple sclerosis. Profiling relied on immunoSEQ multiplex PCR, and the TCRdb table lists in-frame clones only, not all of them. The sample comprises around 80,000 clones, under 95% of which are singletons, and roughly 2.5% rests with the top ten. V shed 2 bases and J shed 4 bases, with 12 bases lying between them. The CDR3 is 14 residues long. Germline CDR1 is MNHNS and CDR2 is SASEGT. The sequencing here drew on peripheral blood, taken before pregnancy. The clonotype was recovered from a female donor with multiple sclerosis, enrolled in a pregnancy study. J is TRBJ2-7 and V is TRBV6-1; the D gene is possibly TRBD2 (7 bases). The CDR3 region is CASSERGAFYEQYF. In nucleotides, the CDR3 is TGTGCCAGCAGTGAACGGGGGGCATTTTACGAGCAGTACTTC.